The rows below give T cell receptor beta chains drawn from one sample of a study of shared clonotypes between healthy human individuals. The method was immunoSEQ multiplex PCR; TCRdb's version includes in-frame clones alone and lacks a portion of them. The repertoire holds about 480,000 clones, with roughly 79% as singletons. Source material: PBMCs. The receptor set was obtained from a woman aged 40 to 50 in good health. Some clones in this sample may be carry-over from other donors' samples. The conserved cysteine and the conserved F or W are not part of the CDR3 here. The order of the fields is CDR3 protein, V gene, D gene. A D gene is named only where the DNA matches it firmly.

CDR3: ASRLGLPTGYSETQY
V: TRBV12-2
D: -

CDR3: ASSVGATRSSGNTIY
V: TRBV2
D: -

CDR3: ASSLDLPQTYEQY
V: TRBV7-2
D: -

CDR3: ASSLDLRRAAGQETQY
V: TRBV5-5
D: TRBD2

CDR3: ASRTGGFDQPQH
V: TRBV19
D: TRBD1

CDR3: ASSEVARGEQF
V: TRBV2
D: -

CDR3: ASTLLGDIRDYEQY
V: TRBV25-1
D: -

CDR3: ASSQEGRAYNEQF
V: TRBV4-1
D: -

CDR3: ASSPPGLRNTGELF
V: TRBV18
D: -

CDR3: ASSLLGTQETQY
V: TRBV11-2
D: -

CDR3: ASSYSGTPEETQY
V: TRBV6-6
D: -

CDR3: ASSLGLARETQY
V: TRBV7-2
D: TRBD2

CDR3: ASKGTAGGYEQF
V: TRBV19
D: TRBD2

CDR3: ASSAQSYEQY
V: TRBV7-9
D: -

CDR3: ASSPPGDLNQPQH
V: TRBV7-9
D: -

CDR3: ASSLRDRGQETQY
V: TRBV5-1
D: TRBD1

CDR3: ASRTGTDYEQY
V: TRBV25-1
D: TRBD1

CDR3: ASSILRGQFPDTQY
V: TRBV19
D: -

CDR3: ASSPTGTSGAQQF
V: TRBV7-2
D: TRBD2

CDR3: ASSPGQTTDTQY
V: TRBV27
D: TRBD1

CDR3: AWSGRGNSPLH
V: TRBV30
D: -

CDR3: ASSLAGTGLYNEQF
V: TRBV11-3
D: TRBD1

CDR3: ASSLEGRGAF
V: TRBV5-4
D: -

CDR3: ASSQLSGGAGVVYNEQF
V: TRBV4-2
D: TRBD2

CDR3: ASSFFLGSPGANVLT
V: TRBV7-2
D: -

CDR3: ATSAPGTDSQPQH
V: TRBV15
D: TRBD1

CDR3: ASKEISGTDTQY
V: TRBV27
D: -

CDR3: ASSLRYGIWDRDPEAF
V: TRBV5-6
D: TRBD1

CDR3: ASSMTGLAQGWVQPQH
V: TRBV19
D: TRBD1

CDR3: ASSLFGQDGTEAF
V: TRBV7-2
D: -

CDR3: ASRENLPYNEQF
V: TRBV19
D: -

CDR3: ASSFGGGDEKLF
V: TRBV7-9
D: -

CDR3: ASSSGQTANTGELF
V: TRBV28
D: -

CDR3: ATRPSGRYEQY
V: TRBV14
D: TRBD2

CDR3: ASSGRQSVGDTIY
V: TRBV9
D: -

CDR3: SAYDRAGANVLT
V: TRBV29-1
D: TRBD1

CDR3: SARRETQY
V: TRBV20-1
D: -

CDR3: ASSHSGTYRTDTQY
V: TRBV4-2
D: -

CDR3: ASSRTSSEQF
V: TRBV7-9
D: TRBD2

CDR3: ASSRTDQPQH
V: TRBV7-8
D: -

CDR3: ASSQNRGTGNTIY
V: TRBV4-3
D: TRBD1

CDR3: ASSVAQETDTQY
V: TRBV9
D: -

CDR3: ASSPYASGLYEQY
V: TRBV18
D: TRBD2

CDR3: ASSFTGRSYNEQF
V: TRBV28
D: -

CDR3: ASSFGTSPRTDTQY
V: TRBV5-4
D: TRBD2

CDR3: ASSLGLAGGRDTQY
V: TRBV7-3
D: TRBD2

CDR3: ASSVATYNEQF
V: TRBV2
D: -

CDR3: ASSLVGTGREKLF
V: TRBV7-8
D: TRBD1

CDR3: ASSFRGTGRGTQY
V: TRBV5-1
D: -

CDR3: ASSQELDLRRTEAF
V: TRBV4-2
D: -